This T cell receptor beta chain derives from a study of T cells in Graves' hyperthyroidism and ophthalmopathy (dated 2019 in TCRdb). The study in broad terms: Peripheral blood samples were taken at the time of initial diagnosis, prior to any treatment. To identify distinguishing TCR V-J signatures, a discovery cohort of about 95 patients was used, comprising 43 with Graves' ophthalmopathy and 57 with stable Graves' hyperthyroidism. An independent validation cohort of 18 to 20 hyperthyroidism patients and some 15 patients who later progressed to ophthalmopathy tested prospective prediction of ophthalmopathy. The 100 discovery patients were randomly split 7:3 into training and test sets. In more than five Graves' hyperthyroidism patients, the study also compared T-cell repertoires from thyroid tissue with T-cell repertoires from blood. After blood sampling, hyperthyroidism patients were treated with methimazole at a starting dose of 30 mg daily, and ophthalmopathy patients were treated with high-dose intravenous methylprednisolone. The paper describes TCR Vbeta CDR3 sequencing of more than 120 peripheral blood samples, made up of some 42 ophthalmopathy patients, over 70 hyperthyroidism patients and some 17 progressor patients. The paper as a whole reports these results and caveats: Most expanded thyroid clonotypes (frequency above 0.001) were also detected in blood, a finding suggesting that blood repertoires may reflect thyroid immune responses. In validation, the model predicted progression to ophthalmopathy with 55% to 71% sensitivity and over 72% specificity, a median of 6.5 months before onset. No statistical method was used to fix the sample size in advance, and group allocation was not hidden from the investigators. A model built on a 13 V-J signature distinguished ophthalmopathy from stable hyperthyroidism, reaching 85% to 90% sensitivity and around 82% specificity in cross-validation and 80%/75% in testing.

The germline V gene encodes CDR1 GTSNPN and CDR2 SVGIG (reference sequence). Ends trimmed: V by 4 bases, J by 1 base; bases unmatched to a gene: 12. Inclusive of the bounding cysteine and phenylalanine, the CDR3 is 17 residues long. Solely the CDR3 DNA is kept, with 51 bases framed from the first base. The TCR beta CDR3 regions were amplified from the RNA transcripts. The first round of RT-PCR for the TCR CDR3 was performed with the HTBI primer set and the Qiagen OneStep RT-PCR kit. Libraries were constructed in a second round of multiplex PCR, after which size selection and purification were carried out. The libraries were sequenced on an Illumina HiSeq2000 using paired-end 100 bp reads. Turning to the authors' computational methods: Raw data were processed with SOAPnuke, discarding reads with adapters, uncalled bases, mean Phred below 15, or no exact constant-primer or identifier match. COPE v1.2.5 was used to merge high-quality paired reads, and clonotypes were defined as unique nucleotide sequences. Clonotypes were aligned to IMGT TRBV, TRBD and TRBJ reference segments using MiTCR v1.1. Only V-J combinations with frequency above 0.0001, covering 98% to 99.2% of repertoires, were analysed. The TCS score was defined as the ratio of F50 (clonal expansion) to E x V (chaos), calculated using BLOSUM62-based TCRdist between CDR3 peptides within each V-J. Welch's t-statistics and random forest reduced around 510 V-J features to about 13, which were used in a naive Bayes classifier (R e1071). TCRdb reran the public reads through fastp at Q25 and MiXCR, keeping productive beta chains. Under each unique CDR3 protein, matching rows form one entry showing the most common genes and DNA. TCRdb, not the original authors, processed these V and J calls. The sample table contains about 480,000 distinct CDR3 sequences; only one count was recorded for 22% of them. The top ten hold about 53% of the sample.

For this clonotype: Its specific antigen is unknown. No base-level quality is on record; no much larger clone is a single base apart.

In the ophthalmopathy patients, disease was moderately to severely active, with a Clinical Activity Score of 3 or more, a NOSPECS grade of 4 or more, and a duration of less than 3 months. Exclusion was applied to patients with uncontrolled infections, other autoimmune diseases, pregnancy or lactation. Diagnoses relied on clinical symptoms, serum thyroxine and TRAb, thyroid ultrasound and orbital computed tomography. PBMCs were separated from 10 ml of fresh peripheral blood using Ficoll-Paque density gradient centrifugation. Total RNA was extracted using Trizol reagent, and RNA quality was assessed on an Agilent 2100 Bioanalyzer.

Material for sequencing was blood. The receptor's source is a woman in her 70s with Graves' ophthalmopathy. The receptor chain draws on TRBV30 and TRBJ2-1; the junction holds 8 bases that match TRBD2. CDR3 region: CAWKASGLSRSYNEQFF. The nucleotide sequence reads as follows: TGTGCCTGGAAGGCTAGCGGGTTGTCGAGGTCCTACAATGAGCAGTTCTTC.